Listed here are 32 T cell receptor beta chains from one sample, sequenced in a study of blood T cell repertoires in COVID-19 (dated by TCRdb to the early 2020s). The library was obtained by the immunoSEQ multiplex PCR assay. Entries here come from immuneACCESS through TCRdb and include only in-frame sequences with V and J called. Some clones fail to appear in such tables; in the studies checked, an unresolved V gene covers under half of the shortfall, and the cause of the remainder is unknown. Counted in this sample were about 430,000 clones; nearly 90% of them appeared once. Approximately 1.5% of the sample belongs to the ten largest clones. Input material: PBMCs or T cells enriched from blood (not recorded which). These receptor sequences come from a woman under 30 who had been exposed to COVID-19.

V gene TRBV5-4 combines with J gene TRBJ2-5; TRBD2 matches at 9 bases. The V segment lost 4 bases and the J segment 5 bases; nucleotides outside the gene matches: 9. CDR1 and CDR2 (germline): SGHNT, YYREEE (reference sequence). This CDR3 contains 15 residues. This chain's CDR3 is CASSLHAGGPETQYF. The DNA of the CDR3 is TGTGCCAGCAGCCTCCATGCGGGAGGGCCGGAGACCCAGTACTTC.

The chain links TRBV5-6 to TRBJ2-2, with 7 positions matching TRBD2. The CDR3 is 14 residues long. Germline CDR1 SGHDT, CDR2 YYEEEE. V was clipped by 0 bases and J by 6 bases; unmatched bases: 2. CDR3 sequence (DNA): TGTGCCAGCAGCTTGGGACTAGCTGCCGGGGAGCTGTTTTTT. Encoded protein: CASSLGLAAGELFF.

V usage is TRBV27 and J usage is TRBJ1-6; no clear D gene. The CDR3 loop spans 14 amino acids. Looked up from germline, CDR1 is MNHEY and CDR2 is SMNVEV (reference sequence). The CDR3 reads CDGGESSYNSPLHF. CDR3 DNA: TGTGACGGCGGGGAAAGCTCCTATAATTCACCCCTCCACTTT.

The CDR3 bases are TGCGCCAGCAGCTTGCCACGGCTAGCGGGAGGATACAATGAGCAGTTCTTC. Protein product: CASSLPRLAGGYNEQFF. The chain carries TRBV5-1 and TRBJ2-1; 11 bases align to TRBD2. The CDR3 extends over 17 amino acids. Germline V CDR1 and CDR2: SGHRS, YFSETQ. Trimming at V came to 1 base and at J to 4 bases, leaving 7 bases not matched to a gene.

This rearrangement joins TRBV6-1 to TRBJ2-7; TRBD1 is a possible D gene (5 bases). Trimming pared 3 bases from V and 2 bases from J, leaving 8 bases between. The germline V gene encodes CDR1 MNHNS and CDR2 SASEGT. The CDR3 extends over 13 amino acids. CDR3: CASSETDAYEQYF. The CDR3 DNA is TGTGCCAGCAGTGAGACAGATGCCTACGAGCAGTACTTC.

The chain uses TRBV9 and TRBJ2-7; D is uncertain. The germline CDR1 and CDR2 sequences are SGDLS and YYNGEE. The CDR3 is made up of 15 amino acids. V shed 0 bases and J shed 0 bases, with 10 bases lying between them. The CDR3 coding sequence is TGTGCCAGCAGCGTAGTCTTCTGGAGCTCCTACGAGCAGTACTTC. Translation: CASSVVFWSSYEQYF.

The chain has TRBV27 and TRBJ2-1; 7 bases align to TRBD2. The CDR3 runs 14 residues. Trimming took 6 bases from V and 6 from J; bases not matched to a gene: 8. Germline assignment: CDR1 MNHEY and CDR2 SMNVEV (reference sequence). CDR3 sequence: CASSSYPGGNEQFF. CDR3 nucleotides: TGTGCCAGCAGCTCTTATCCGGGGGGCAATGAGCAGTTCTTC.

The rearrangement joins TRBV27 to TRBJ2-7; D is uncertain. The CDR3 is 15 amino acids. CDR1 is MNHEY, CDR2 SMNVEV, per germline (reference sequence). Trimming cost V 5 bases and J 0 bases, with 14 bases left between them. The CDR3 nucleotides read TGTGCCAGCAGTCTCCCGGGTGGGTACTCCTACGAGCAGTACTTC. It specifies CASSLPGGYSYEQYF.

CDR3 loop: CASSPRQEGGYTF. The CDR3 coding sequence is TGTGCCAGCTCACCTCGGCAGGAGGGAGGCTACACCTTC. The chain uses TRBV18 and TRBJ1-2, with no clear D. Trimming took off 3 bases at V and 8 bases at J, with 13 bases between the two ends. The germline gives CDR1 KGHSH, CDR2 LQKENI. The CDR3 spans 13 residues.

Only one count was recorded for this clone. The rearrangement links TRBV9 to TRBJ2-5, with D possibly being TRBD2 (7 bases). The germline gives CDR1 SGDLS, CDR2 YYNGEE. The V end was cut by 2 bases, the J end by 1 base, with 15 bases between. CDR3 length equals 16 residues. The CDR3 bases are TGTGCCAGCAGCGTTAATAGTCGGGGGGCCCAAGAGACCCAGTACTTC. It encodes CASSVNSRGAQETQYF.

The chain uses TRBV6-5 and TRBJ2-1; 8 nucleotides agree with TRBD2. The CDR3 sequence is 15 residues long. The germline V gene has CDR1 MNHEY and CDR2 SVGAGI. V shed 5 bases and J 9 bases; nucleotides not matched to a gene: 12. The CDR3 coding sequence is TGTGCCAGCAGTAGGAGCGGGAGTGGCGCGAGTGAGCAGTTCTTC. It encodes CASSRSGSGASEQFF.

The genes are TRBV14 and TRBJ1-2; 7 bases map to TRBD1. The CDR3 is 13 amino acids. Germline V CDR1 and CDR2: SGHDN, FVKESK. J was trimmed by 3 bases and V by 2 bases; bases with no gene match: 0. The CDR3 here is CASSQQGDYGYTF. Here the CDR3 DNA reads TGTGCCAGCAGCCAACAGGGGGACTATGGCTACACCTTC.

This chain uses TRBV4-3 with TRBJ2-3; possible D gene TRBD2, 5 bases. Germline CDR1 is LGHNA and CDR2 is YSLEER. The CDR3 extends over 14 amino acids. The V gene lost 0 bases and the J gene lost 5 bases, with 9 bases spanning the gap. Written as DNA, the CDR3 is TGCGCCAGCAGCCAAGATGTGAGGGTAGATACGCAGTATTTT. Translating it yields CASSQDVRVDTQYF.

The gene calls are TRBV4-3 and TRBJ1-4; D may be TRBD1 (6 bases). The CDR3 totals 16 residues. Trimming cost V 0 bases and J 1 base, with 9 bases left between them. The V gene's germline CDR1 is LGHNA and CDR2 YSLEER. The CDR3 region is CASSQDGRGTNEKLFF. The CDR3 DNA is TGCGCCAGCAGCCAAGACGGCAGGGGAACTAATGAAAAACTGTTTTTT.

CDR3 sequence (DNA): TGTGCCAGCAGTGAAACGGGGGTGCCTAATGAAAAACTGTTTTTT. Its translation: CASSETGVPNEKLFF. V and J are TRBV2 and TRBJ1-4; TRBD1 might be the D (5 bases). The CDR3 contains 15 residues. Between the trimmed V and J ends, which lost 2 bases and 3 bases, there was a span of 10 bases. The V gene's germline CDR1 is SNHLY and CDR2 FYNNEI.

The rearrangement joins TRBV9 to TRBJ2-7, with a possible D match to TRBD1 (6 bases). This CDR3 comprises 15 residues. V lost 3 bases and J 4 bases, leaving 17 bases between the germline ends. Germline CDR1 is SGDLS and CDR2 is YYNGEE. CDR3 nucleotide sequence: TGTGCCAGCAGCGCCACCGAGGGACAAGTTTACGAGCAGTACTTC. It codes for CASSATEGQVYEQYF.

The CDR3 DNA follows: TGTGCCAGCAGCCCACAGGGATACAATGAGCAGTTCTTC. Its protein product is CASSPQGYNEQFF. The gene calls are TRBV16 and TRBJ2-1, with a possible D match to TRBD1 (6 bases). The CDR3 loop spans 13 amino acids. Germline CDR1 and CDR2: KGHSY and FQNENV. With 4 bases removed from V and 4 bases from J, the gap between germline ends came to 8 bases.

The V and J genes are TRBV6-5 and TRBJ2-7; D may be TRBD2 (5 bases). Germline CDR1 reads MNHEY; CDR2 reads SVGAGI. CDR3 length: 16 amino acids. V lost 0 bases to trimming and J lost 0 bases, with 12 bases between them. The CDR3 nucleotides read TGTGCCAGCAGTTACTCGGGCAGAGGGAGCTCCTACGAGCAGTACTTC. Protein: CASSYSGRGSSYEQYF.

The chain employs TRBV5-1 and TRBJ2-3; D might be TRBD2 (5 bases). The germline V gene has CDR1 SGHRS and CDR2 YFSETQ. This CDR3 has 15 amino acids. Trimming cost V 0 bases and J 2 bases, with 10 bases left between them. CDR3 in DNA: TGCGCCAGCAGCTTGGCCCTGACTACCACAGATACGCAGTATTTT. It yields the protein CASSLALTTTDTQYF.

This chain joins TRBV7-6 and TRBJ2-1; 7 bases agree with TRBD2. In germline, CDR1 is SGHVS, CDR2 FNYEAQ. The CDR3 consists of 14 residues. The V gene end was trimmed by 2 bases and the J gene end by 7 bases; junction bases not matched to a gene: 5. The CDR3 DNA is TGTGCCAGCAGCTTATGGGAGGGTGAGAATGAGCAGTTCTTC. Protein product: CASSLWEGENEQFF.

CDR3 sequence reads: CASSTDTIQGETQYF. DNA of the CDR3: TGTGCCAGCTCAACGGACACAATCCAGGGAGAGACCCAGTACTTC. V is TRBV18 and J is TRBJ2-5; the D gene is possibly TRBD1 (5 bases). Per the germline V gene, CDR1 is KGHSH and CDR2 is LQKENI. The CDR3 sequence is 15 residues long. V gave up 5 bases and J gave up 4 bases, with 17 bases separating them.

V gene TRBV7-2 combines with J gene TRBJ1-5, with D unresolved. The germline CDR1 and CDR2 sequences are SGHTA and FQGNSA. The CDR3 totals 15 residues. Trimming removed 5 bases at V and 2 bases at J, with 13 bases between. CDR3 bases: TGTGCCAGCAGCCCCGGGAGCCTAGGCAATCAGCCCCAGCATTTT. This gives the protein CASSPGSLGNQPQHF.

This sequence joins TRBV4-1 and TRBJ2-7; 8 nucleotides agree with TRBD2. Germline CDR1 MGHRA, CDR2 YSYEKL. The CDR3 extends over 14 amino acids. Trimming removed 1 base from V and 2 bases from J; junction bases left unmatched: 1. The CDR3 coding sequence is TGCGCCAGCAGCCAAGGGACTAGCCCCTACGAGCAGTACTTC. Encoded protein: CASSQGTSPYEQYF.

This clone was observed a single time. CDR3 in amino acids: CASSLGTSWEQYF. CDR3 nucleotides: TGTGCCAGCAGCCTTGGGACTAGCTGGGAGCAGTACTTC. The J gene is TRBJ2-7, the V gene TRBV27, with 9 bases matching TRBD2. CDR1 is MNHEY and CDR2 is SMNVEV in the germline V gene (reference sequence). Unmatched junction bases numbered 7, after V lost 6 bases and J lost 7 bases. This CDR3 has 13 residues.

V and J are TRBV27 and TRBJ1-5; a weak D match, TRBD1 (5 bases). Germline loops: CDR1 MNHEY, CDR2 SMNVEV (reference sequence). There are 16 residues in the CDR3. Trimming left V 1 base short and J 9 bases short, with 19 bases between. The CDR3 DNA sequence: TGTGCCAGCAGTTTATTTATAGGTCTGACCGGGGGGCCCCAGCATTTT. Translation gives CASSLFIGLTGGPQHF.

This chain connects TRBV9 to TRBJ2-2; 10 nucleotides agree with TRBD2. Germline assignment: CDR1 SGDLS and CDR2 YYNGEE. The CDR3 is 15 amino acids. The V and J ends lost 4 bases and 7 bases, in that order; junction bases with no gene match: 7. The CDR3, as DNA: TGTGCCAGCAGCCAGGATAGCGGGGGGTACGGGGAGCTGTTTTTT. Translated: CASSQDSGGYGELFF.

In DNA form, the CDR3 reads TGTGCCAGCAGTTTATTGGGACAGGGGGGCGAGCAGTACTTC. Translation gives CASSLLGQGGEQYF. The chain carries TRBV27 and TRBJ2-7; TRBD1 matches at 11 bases. V shed 1 base, J shed 6 bases, and the junction held 2 bases outside the gene matches. The CDR3 is 14 amino acids. CDR1 is MNHEY, CDR2 SMNVEV, per germline (reference sequence).

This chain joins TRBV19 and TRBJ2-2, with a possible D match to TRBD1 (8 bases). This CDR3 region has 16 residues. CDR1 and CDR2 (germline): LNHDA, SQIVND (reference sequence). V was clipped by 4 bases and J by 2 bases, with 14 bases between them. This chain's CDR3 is CASSTTGEGNTGELFF. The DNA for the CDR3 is TGTGCCAGTAGTACGACAGGGGAGGGAAACACCGGGGAGCTGTTTTTT.

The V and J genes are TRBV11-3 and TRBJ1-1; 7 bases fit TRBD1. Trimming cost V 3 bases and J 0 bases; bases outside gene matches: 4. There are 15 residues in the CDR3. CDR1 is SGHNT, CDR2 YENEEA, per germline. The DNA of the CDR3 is TGTGCCAGCAGCTTGACAGGGACCATGAACACTGAAGCTTTCTTT. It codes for CASSLTGTMNTEAFF.

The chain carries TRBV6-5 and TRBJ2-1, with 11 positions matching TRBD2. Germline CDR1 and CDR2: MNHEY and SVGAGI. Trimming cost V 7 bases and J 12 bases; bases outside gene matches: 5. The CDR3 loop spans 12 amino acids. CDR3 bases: TGTGCCAGCATTCCCACTAGCGGGGGGCAGTTCTTC. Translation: CASIPTSGGQFF.

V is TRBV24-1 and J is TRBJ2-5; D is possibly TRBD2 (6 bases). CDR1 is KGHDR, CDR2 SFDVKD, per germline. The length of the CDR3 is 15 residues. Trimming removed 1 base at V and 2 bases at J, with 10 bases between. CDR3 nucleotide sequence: TGTGCCACCAGTGATTTAGCGGGCCCACAAGAGACCCAGTACTTC. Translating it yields CATSDLAGPQETQYF.

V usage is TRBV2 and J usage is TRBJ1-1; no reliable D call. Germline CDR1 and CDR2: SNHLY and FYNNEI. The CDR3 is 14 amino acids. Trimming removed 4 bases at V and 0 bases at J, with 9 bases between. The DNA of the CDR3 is TGTGCCAGCAGTGTTGAGGGCATGAACACTGAAGCTTTCTTT. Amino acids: CASSVEGMNTEAFF. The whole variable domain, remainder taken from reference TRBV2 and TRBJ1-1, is EPEVTQTPSHQVTQMGQEVILRCVPISNHLYFYWYRQILGQKVEFLVSFYNNEISEKSEIFDDQFSVERPDGSNFTLKIRSTKLEDSAMYFCASSVEGMNTEAFFGQGTRLTVV.